The 32 T cell receptor beta chains presented below share a single source sample, sequenced in a study of T cells in Graves' hyperthyroidism and ophthalmopathy. RNA transcripts were the template for amplifying TCR beta CDR3 regions. HTBI primers drove first-round RT-PCR of the TCR CDR3. TCRdb called the multiplex PCR reads again in MiXCR, with one record for every CDR3 protein. The sample lists fewer than 350,000 distinct CDR3 sequences, roughly 13% occurring once. What was sequenced was blood. These receptors were collected from a woman aged 40-49 years with Graves' hyperthyroidism.

Of note for this clonotype: This sequence may be a read error, since a much larger clone differs from it by one base. CDR3 residues: CASSSWVVGETQFF. CDR3 coding DNA: TGTGCCAGCAGCTCCTGGGTAGTTGGAGAGACCCAGTTCTTC. The chain joins TRBV5-4 to TRBJ2-5; D is unresolved. TRBJ2-1 explains the end of the DNA better; the J call may be wrong. This CDR3 comprises 14 residues. The V gene's germline CDR1 is SGHNT and CDR2 YYREEE (reference sequence).

This clonotype came up many times. The V gene is TRBV2, the J gene TRBJ1-2; TRBD1 is a possible D gene (5 bases). Germline lookup yields CDR1 SNHLY and CDR2 FYNNEI. The CDR3 is 15 residues long. Deletions cut 6 bases from V and 5 bases from J, with 19 bases between. The CDR3 DNA follows: TGTGCCAGCAGCCTCCCGGGGCAGTTCCCGTATGGCTACACCTTC. Its translation: CASSLPGQFPYGYTF.

At least ten counts were recorded for this clonotype. The V call is TRBV25-1, the J call TRBJ1-2, with D perhaps TRBD1 (6 bases). The CDR3 is 15 amino acids. Trimming cost V 4 bases and J 4 bases, with 16 bases left between them. Looked up from germline, CDR1 is MGHDK and CDR2 is SYGVNS. CDR3 loop: CASSAPGQQIYGYTF. In nucleotides, the CDR3 is TGTGCCAGCAGTGCCCCTGGACAGCAAATCTATGGCTACACCTTC.

The table lists this clonotype with many counts. V usage is TRBV24-1 and J usage is TRBJ1-5; no definite D call. V was trimmed by 5 bases and J by 0 bases, leaving 4 bases between them. The germline V gene has CDR1 KGHDR and CDR2 SFDVKD. The CDR3 runs to 13 residues. This CDR3 is CATSVGSNQPQHF. In DNA form, the CDR3 reads TGTGCCACCAGTGTGGGTAGCAATCAGCCCCAGCATTTT.

The sample holds many counts of this clonotype. The chain recombines TRBV6-1 with TRBJ1-1; D may be TRBD1 (5 bases). Trimming pared 6 bases from V and 5 bases from J, leaving 16 bases between. This CDR3 contains 14 residues. CDR1 is MNHNS and CDR2 is SASEGT in the germline V gene. CDR3 sequence reads: CASSDSDTATEAFF. In DNA form, the CDR3 reads TGTGCCAGCAGCGACTCGGACACGGCGACTGAAGCTTTCTTT.

This clonotype appeared many times. The DNA of the CDR3 is TGCAGTGCTAGAGGGGAGACCGGGTCCTACAATGAGCAGTTCTTC. It is translated as CSARGETGSYNEQFF. The chain links TRBV20-1 to TRBJ2-1; tentatively, D is TRBD2 (5 bases). Germline V gene data show CDR1 as DFQATT and CDR2 as SNEGSKA (reference sequence). V was clipped by 1 base and J by 1 base, with 11 bases between them. This CDR3 has 15 residues.

This clonotype was detected many times. The gene calls are TRBV19 and TRBJ1-1; tentatively, D is TRBD1 (6 bases). The CDR3 extends over 14 amino acids. The V end lost 7 bases, the J end lost 1 base, and 13 bases lay between the germline ends. CDR1 and CDR2 from the germline V gene are LNHDA and SQIVND (reference sequence). CDR3 coding DNA: TGTGCCAGTAATTACGGGACACAGAACACTGAAGCTTTCTTT. Amino acids: CASNYGTQNTEAFF.

This clonotype has a handful of counts. The V and J genes are TRBV3-1 and TRBJ1-1; maybe TRBD1 (5 bases). Trimming cost V 1 base and J 3 bases, with 21 bases left between them. Looked up from germline, CDR1 is LGHDT and CDR2 is YNNKEL (reference sequence). This CDR3 comprises 18 residues. The CDR3 loop reads CASSQGGGAEGFDTEAFF. CDR3 nucleotide sequence: TGTGCCAGCAGCCAAGGTGGAGGGGCGGAGGGGTTTGACACTGAAGCTTTCTTT.

This clonotype appeared many times. The chain joins TRBV11-2 to TRBJ1-6; the D is unclear. Germline loops: CDR1 SGHAT, CDR2 FQNNGV. Trimming took 5 bases from V and 10 from J, leaving 15 bases between them. The CDR3 has 14 residues. The CDR3 is CASSARESGSPLHF. CDR3 DNA sequence: TGTGCCAGCAGCGCCCGGGAGTCTGGGTCACCCCTCCACTTT.

This clonotype was counted many times. The chain carries TRBV19 and TRBJ2-5, with 9 nucleotides matching TRBD2. The CDR3 is 15 residues long. Trimming took 5 bases from V and 4 from J; bases not matched to a gene: 8. Germline V gene sequence: CDR1 LNHDA, CDR2 SQIVND (reference sequence). The CDR3 reads CASSPRIAGAETQYF. The CDR3 DNA sequence: TGTGCCAGTAGTCCAAGGATAGCGGGAGCAGAGACCCAGTACTTC.

The chain is built from TRBV20-1 and TRBJ1-6, with D perhaps TRBD1 (5 bases). Germline V gene lookup returns CDR1 DFQATT and CDR2 SNEGSKA (reference sequence). Trimming removed 2 bases at V and 13 bases at J, with 18 bases between. The CDR3 length is 14 residues. The CDR3: CSARKGTGGDPLHF. The CDR3 nucleotides read TGCAGTGCTAGAAAAGGGACGGGCGGAGATCCCCTCCACTTT.

The chain links TRBV5-4 to TRBJ1-1, with 7 bases aligning to TRBD1. Germline CDR1 and CDR2: SGHNT and YYREEE (reference sequence). CDR3 length: 14 amino acids. The V segment lost 5 bases and the J segment 11 bases; nucleotides outside the gene matches: 15. CDR3 sequence (DNA): TGTGCCAGCAGGTGGGGAGGGGGCTCATCCGTGGCTTTCTTT. Protein sequence: CASRWGGGSSVAFF. Together with reference TRBV5-4 and TRBJ1-1, the CDR3 gives the full variable domain: ETGVTQSPTHLIKTRGQQVTLRCSSQSGHNTVSWYQQALGQGPQFIFQYYREEENGRGNFPPRFSGLQFPNYSSELNVNALELDDSALYLCASRWGGGSSVAFFGQGTRLTVV.

This clonotype came up a few times. V gene TRBV6-1 combines with J gene TRBJ2-4; D gene uncertain. The better agreement between TRBJ2-1 and the DNA end casts doubt on the J call. The CDR3 covers 13 residues. Germline V gene data show CDR1 as MNHNS and CDR2 as SASEGT. The CDR3 region is CASSDQKRSIQFF. Written as DNA, the CDR3 is TGTGCCAGCAGTGACCAGAAGCGAAGTATTCAGTTCTTC.

On this clonotype itself: With a much larger clone just one base away, this may be a read error. The V call is TRBV12-5, the J call TRBJ2-2; the match to TRBD1 covers 8 bases. The CDR3 extends over 16 amino acids. Germline V gene sequence: CDR1 LGHNT, CDR2 FRNRAP. In DNA, the CDR3 is TGTCCTAGTGGTCTAGGACAGGGCTGGGCAACCGGGGAGCTGTTTTTT. This gives the protein CPSGLGQGWATGELFF.

This clonotype was observed at least ten times. The CDR3 here is CASTGLVRQYF. The CDR3 bases are TGTGCCAGCACAGGACTAGTTAGACAGTACTTC. This chain uses TRBV2 with TRBJ2-5, with TRBD2 matching 7 bases. The junction had 7 bases not matched to a gene; V was cut back by 7 bases and J by 11 bases. CDR1 and CDR2 (germline): SNHLY, FYNNEI. CDR3 length equals 11 residues.

This clonotype appeared many times. In DNA form, the CDR3 reads TGTGCCAGCACCCTCCGGACTAGCGGGAGCGGGGAGCTGTTTTTT. It translates to CASTLRTSGSGELFF. The chain links TRBV7-6 to TRBJ2-2; 13 bases match TRBD2. The CDR3 has 15 amino acids. Germline V CDR1 and CDR2: SGHVS, FNYEAQ. The junction had 6 bases not matched to a gene; V was cut back by 7 bases and J by 7 bases.

This clonotype showed up many times. The rearrangement joins TRBV7-8 to TRBJ2-5; 7 bases line up with TRBD1. Germline trimming cut 1 base from V and 3 bases from J; bases unmatched to any gene: 5. Germline values: CDR1 SGHVS, CDR2 FQNEAQ. The CDR3 totals 15 residues. CDR3 protein: CASSLVLGQKETQYF. DNA for the CDR3: TGTGCCAGCAGCTTAGTCTTGGGACAGAAAGAGACCCAGTACTTC.

The table lists this clonotype with many counts. This rearrangement joins TRBV7-2 to TRBJ2-7; no firm D call. Trimming cost V 3 bases and J 2 bases, with 14 bases left between them. Germline CDR1 SGHTA, CDR2 FQGNSA. This CDR3 has 15 residues. The DNA of the CDR3 is TGTGCCAGCAGCTTCTTGGCGGCCATTACCTACGAGCAGTACTTC. Translation: CASSFLAAITYEQYF.

This clonotype came up a few times. The chain joins TRBV6-1 to TRBJ2-6; no clear D gene. Germline V gene data show CDR1 as MNHNS and CDR2 as SASEGT. The V end lost 7 bases, the J end lost 1 base, and 5 bases lay between the germline ends. CDR3 size: 13 residues. CDR3 loop: CASKGSGANVLTF. CDR3 bases: TGTGCCAGCAAGGGATCTGGGGCCAACGTCCTGACTTTC.

This clonotype came up many times. The rearrangement uses TRBV18 and TRBJ2-3, with TRBD2 identical over 7 bases. The CDR3 is 14 amino acids. V trimming: 8 bases; J trimming: 0 bases; junction bases outside the gene matches: 5. Germline CDR1 reads KGHSH; CDR2 reads LQKENI. The chain's CDR3 is CASHSSGSTDTQYF. The CDR3 bases are TGTGCCAGCCATTCTAGCGGAAGCACAGATACGCAGTATTTT. Combining the CDR3 with reference TRBV18 and TRBJ2-3 gives the whole variable domain NAGVMQNPRHLVRRRGQEARLRCSPMKGHSHVYWYRQLPEEGLKFMVYLQKENIIDESGMPKERFSAEFPKEGPSILRIQQVVRGDSAAYFCASHSSGSTDTQYFGPGTRLTVL.

There are many counts of this clonotype. This rearrangement joins TRBV27 to TRBJ2-5, with D unclear. Germline CDR1 and CDR2: MNHEY and SMNVEV (reference sequence). The CDR3 covers 14 residues. V was cut by 6 bases and J by 4 bases, with 15 bases left in between. CDR3 DNA: TGTGCCAGCAGAAGGACGGTCCGAGGAGAGACCCAGTACTTC. Translated, it gives CASRRTVRGETQYF.

This clonotype has at least ten counts. The chain is built from TRBV11-2 and TRBJ2-5, with 8 bases that match TRBD2. This CDR3 contains 16 residues. Per germline, CDR1 SGHAT and CDR2 FQNNGV. Trimming cost V 2 bases and J 7 bases; bases outside gene matches: 12. The CDR3 protein is CASSLLLREGHGTQYF. The CDR3 DNA follows: TGTGCCAGCAGCTTACTACTCCGGGAGGGCCACGGGACCCAGTACTTC. Filled out from reference TRBV11-2 and TRBJ2-5, the complete variable domain reads EAGVAQSPRYKIIEKRQSVAFWCNPISGHATLYWYQQILGQGPKLLIQFQNNGVVDDSQLPKDRFSAERLKGVDSTLKIQPAKLEDSAVYLCASSLLLREGHGTQYFGPGTRLLVL.

This clonotype was observed a few times. This chain uses TRBV4-1 with TRBJ1-4; D unclear. Deletions cut 4 bases from V and 6 bases from J, with 12 bases between. The CDR3 loop spans 14 amino acids. The V gene's germline CDR1 is MGHRA and CDR2 YSYEKL. The CDR3 nucleotides are TGCGCCAGCAGCCCAGTCGTTTTCGATGAAAAACTGTTTTTT. It is translated as CASSPVVFDEKLFF.

This clonotype has ten or more counts. The V gene is TRBV3-1, the J gene TRBJ2-7; D remains ambiguous. Trimming stripped 4 bases from V and 7 bases from J, with 8 bases between. This CDR3 comprises 11 residues. In germline, CDR1 is LGHDT, CDR2 YNNKEL (reference sequence). The CDR3 DNA reads TGTGCCAGCAGCCCCTCAAGGGAGCAGTACTTC. Amino acid sequence: CASSPSREQYF.

The table lists this clonotype with many counts. The V and J genes are TRBV18 and TRBJ2-3, with D unclear. CDR3 length: 13 residues. Germline V gene data show CDR1 as KGHSH and CDR2 as LQKENI. V dropped 8 bases and J dropped 1 base, with 10 bases sitting between them. CDR3 amino acids: CASSPPGTDTQYF. In DNA form, the CDR3 reads TGTGCCAGCAGCCCACCCGGCACAGATACGCAGTATTTT.

This clonotype was counted many times. The CDR3, as DNA: TGCAGTGCCAAACCGGGGGGGGGAATAACTAGCAATCAGCCCCAGCATTTT. Translated: CSAKPGGGITSNQPQHF. V is TRBV20-1 and J is TRBJ1-5, with a tentative D call TRBD1 (5 bases). The CDR3 has 17 residues. Germline CDR1 and CDR2: DFQATT and SNEGSKA (reference sequence). Trimming took 6 bases from V and 0 from J, leaving 21 bases between them.

This clonotype was counted many times. The chain is built from TRBV6-1 and TRBJ2-1; D uncertain. CDR1 is MNHNS and CDR2 is SASEGT in the germline V gene. V lost 5 bases, J lost 5 bases, and 13 bases lay in between. The CDR3 has 14 amino acids. The CDR3 here is CASSPASLNNEQFF. The CDR3 coding sequence is TGTGCCAGCAGTCCGGCCTCCCTAAACAATGAGCAGTTCTTC.

This clonotype was counted at least ten times. The rearrangement uses TRBV6-1 and TRBJ1-5, with D hard to call. V lost 0 bases and J 4 bases, leaving 7 bases between the germline ends. Germline lookup yields CDR1 MNHNS and CDR2 SASEGT. CDR3 length equals 14 residues. The CDR3 DNA is TGTGCCAGCAGTGAAGCCTGGGCAAATCAGCCCCAGCATTTT. This codes for CASSEAWANQPQHF.

This clonotype was counted many times. The rearrangement joins TRBV28 to TRBJ2-7; D may be TRBD2 (6 bases). Looked up from germline, CDR1 is MDHEN and CDR2 is SYDVKM. The CDR3 covers 14 residues. V was clipped by 4 bases and J by 6 bases, with 16 bases between them. The CDR3 DNA sequence: TGTGCCAGCAGTTCCCCCAGGAGGGTAAGCGAGCAGTACTTC. As protein: CASSSPRRVSEQYF.

This clonotype was seen only once. Since a much larger clone is just one base distant, this may be a read error. The rearrangement joins TRBV24-1 to TRBJ2-5; 10 bases agree with TRBD1. The germline V gene encodes CDR1 KGHDR and CDR2 SFDVKD. The length of the CDR3 is 17 residues. CDR3 DNA sequence: TGTGCCACCAGTGATCCCCAATCGACAGGGGGCCAAGAGGCCCAGTACTTC. It is translated as CATSDPQSTGGQEAQYF.

The rearrangement joins TRBV24-1 to TRBJ2-3; maybe TRBD2 (6 bases). The CDR3 consists of 15 residues. The germline V and J ends were trimmed by 7 bases and 6 bases, with 19 bases remaining between them. Germline V gene lookup returns CDR1 KGHDR and CDR2 SFDVKD. As DNA, the CDR3 is TGTGCCACCAGCGACCCGAGGAGGGGAATGGATACGCAGTATTTT. As protein: CATSDPRRGMDTQYF.

The chain links TRBV4-2 to TRBJ2-4; TRBD1 matches at 8 bases. Per germline, CDR1 LGHNA and CDR2 YNFKEQ. With V trimmed by 0 bases and J by 6 bases, 10 bases remained unmatched. CDR3 length: 17 residues. In DNA, the CDR3 is TGTGCCAGCAGCCAAGATCAAGCCCAGGGGGCGCGAAACATTCAGTACTTC. Its protein is CASSQDQAQGARNIQYF.